This TCR beta chain derives from a study of T cell responses to AZD1222 COVID-19 vaccine. The ends were cut back, 4 bases at V and 0 bases at J, with 11 bases in the middle. Germline V CDR1 and CDR2: SGHKS, YYEKEE (reference sequence). The CDR3 has 15 amino acids. Some clones are missing from TCRdb's copy, which holds only in-frame ones; the method was immunoSEQ multiplex PCR. This table holds about 54,000 clones, 89% found once. With respect to this clone: Antigen unknown.

Regarding the study as a whole: AZD1222 recipients seropositive at baseline numbered only five to seven. Reportedly, nearly half the spike-specific TCRs target unmutated variant regions. CD4 TCRs covered the whole spike, strongest at regions 160-218 and 743-854. No day 14 peak samples; only post-peak repertoires were characterized.

This TCR came from an adult who received the AZD1222 COVID-19 vaccine. V usage is TRBV5-5 and J usage is TRBJ2-1; D is undetermined. The sequenced sample was peripheral blood, obtained 28 days after the second AZD1222 dose. This chain's CDR3 is CASSPAPSSYNEQFF. The CDR3 DNA reads TGTGCCAGCAGCCCCGCCCCGAGCTCCTACAATGAGCAGTTCTTC.